The 5 T cell receptor beta chains listed next were all sequenced from one sample in a study of cytomegalovirus exposure and HLA in healthy donors. Some clones are missing from TCRdb's copy, which holds only in-frame ones; the method was immunoSEQ multiplex PCR. The sample yields about 73,000 clones, around 96% seen once. Material for sequencing was PBMCs. All receptors come from a man between 18 and 29 years old in good health and CMV-seronegative.

The chain combines TRBV19 with TRBJ1-1, with TRBD1 as a possible D gene (6 bases). CDR1 and CDR2 (germline): LNHDA, SQIVND (reference sequence). V shed 5 bases and J shed 0 bases, with 13 bases lying between them. CDR3 length equals 15 residues. The CDR3: CASSQGPNMNTEAFF. The CDR3 nucleotides are TGTGCCAGTAGTCAGGGGCCCAACATGAACACTGAAGCTTTCTTT.

CDR3 in amino acids: CASSLGSDREQFF. As DNA, the CDR3 is TGTGCCAGCAGCTTGGGGTCGGACAGGGAGCAGTTCTTC. The V call is TRBV7-3, the J call TRBJ2-1; 7 bases align to TRBD1. With V trimmed by 3 bases and J by 10 bases, 6 bases remained unmatched. CDR3 length equals 13 residues. CDR1 and CDR2 (germline): SGHTA, FQGTGA.

The chain employs TRBV4-1 and TRBJ1-5; 10 nucleotides line up with TRBD1. The CDR3 has 18 amino acids. Germline loops: CDR1 MGHRA, CDR2 YSYEKL. With 4 bases clipped from V and 2 bases from J, the junction kept 11 bases outside the gene matches. The CDR3 sequence is CASSRDESGTGGNQPQHF. The CDR3 nucleotides are TGCGCCAGCAGCCGAGACGAATCCGGGACAGGGGGCAATCAGCCCCAGCATTTT.

This chain uses TRBV10-3 with TRBJ1-2; 9 nucleotides match TRBD1. Germline CDR1 and CDR2: ENHRY and SYGVKD. The trim removed 10 bases at V and 1 base at J, leaving 7 bases unmatched. The CDR3 is 14 amino acids. The CDR3 loop is CASAGTGFNYGYTF. The CDR3 DNA reads TGTGCCAGCGCCGGGACAGGGTTTAACTATGGCTACACCTTC.

This chain uses TRBV27 with TRBJ2-3, with D possibly TRBD2 on 5 matching bases. The CDR3 consists of 13 residues. V gave up 6 bases and J gave up 2 bases, with 9 bases separating them. Germline-derived CDR1 and CDR2 are MNHEY and SMNVEV (reference sequence). The CDR3 DNA follows: TGTGCCAGCAGGGACTTATACACAGATACGCAGTATTTT. It encodes CASRDLYTDTQYF.